This T cell receptor (beta chain) is drawn from a study of PD-1 blockade in classical Hodgkin lymphoma. In regard to this clone: Its antigen is unidentified.

Relapse was seen in all patients after autologous stem cell transplantation, and brentuximab vedotin exposure was variable. When best responses were assessed, they were complete response, partial response or progressive disease. Trimming pared 7 bases from V and 1 base from J, leaving 10 bases between. This CDR3 is 13 amino acids long. CDR1 and CDR2 (germline): SGHRS, YFSETQ. The assay was immunoSEQ multiplex PCR, and TCRdb's table has in-frame clones only and misses some. The sample comprises some 10,000 clones, around 80% of which are singletons, and roughly 5.1% rests with the top ten. General study results and limits: Baseline diversity resembling that of newly diagnosed patients was seen in complete responders.

This clonotype originated in a human donor with classical Hodgkin lymphoma. The specimen was peripheral blood mononuclear cells (PBMCs), collected before the second cycle of nivolumab. The V gene is TRBV5-1, the J gene TRBJ2-3; D not certain. DNA for the CDR3: TGCGCCAGCCATATTGGGGGCACAGATACGCAGTATTTT. Translated: CASHIGGTDTQYF.